The present TCR beta chain was sequenced within a study of cytomegalovirus exposure and HLA in healthy donors (dated by TCRdb to between 2016 and 2019). At the level of the whole study: In an earlier analysis of 587 of the donors, under 300 Gb of sequence data and about 110 million unique TCR beta sequences from 150 million to 200 million T cells were reported. The study aimed to test whether cataloging public T cell receptors could reveal signatures of past pathogen exposure. Using immunosequencing, the study profiled T cell repertoires from 640 or so subjects and related those repertoires to cytomegalovirus serostatus. Genome-wide SNP genotypes for about 55% of the 666 donors were used in a later genetic analysis, which treated that subset as a discovery cohort. Across under 500 genotyped donors of the cohort, an average of roughly 250,000 unique TCR beta nucleotide sequences per donor were sequenced, and around 20% of those sequences were non-productive. The number of typed donors differed by locus: roughly 620-640 for A, B, C, DRB1 and DQB1; 500 to 550 for DQA1; about 600 for DPA1; and 450 to 480 for DPB1. Every repertoire in the discovery cohort had been generated on one and the same sequencing platform. To decide whether each TCR beta V gene segment behaved as functional or pseudogenic, an earlier analysis of some 600 of the donors relied on high-throughput TCR beta sequencing. Rather than drawing on any new phenotypic data, the later analysis identified candidate immune exposures from TCR beta sequences and the way those sequences occurred across donors. Besides the first cohort of hundreds of subjects, a separate validation cohort made up of roughly 120 different subjects was used. The study combined high-throughput TCR immunosequencing, statistical association of individual TCRs with disease status, and machine learning to predict cytomegalovirus infection status. Among the approximately 430 genotyped donors, around 81% belonged to the genetic ancestry cluster associated with self-reported Caucasian donors. A later analysis re-analyzed previously published TCR beta repertoires from roughly 690 donors and added high-resolution HLA genotyping to study TCR occurrence patterns. A handful of DR-DQ haplotypes were handled as single units for association and clustering because linkage in the cohort was strong. Class I and class II HLA loci were covered by the typing at four-digit resolution. An early release covering around 630 HLA-typed donors comprised roughly 300 gigabases of sequencing data and tens of millions of unique TCR sequences. Donor age, sex, ethnicity and CMV serostatus were compiled alongside the repertoire data. Overall results and qualifications from the work: The 87-base-pair reads could not distinguish some IMGT-functional V segments, including TRBV6-2 and TRBV6-3, so those segments were excluded. Most CMV-associated TCR beta chains appeared to be HLA-restricted in a later analysis, and the HLA associations seemed to be driven largely by CMV exposure. A further reported finding was that TCR beta sequences accurately predicted the HLA-A and HLA-B alleles for most subjects in the first cohort. Linkage disequilibrium might explain the correlated functional status among segregating V segments, but an unknown experimental factor could not be excluded. In vitro tests confirmed that a few of the cytomegalovirus-associated TCR beta chains recognize cytomegalovirus antigens. The classifier was reported to diagnose cytomegalovirus status with high specificity and sensitivity in both the original and validation cohorts. According to a later analysis, TCR association rates differed among HLA loci, with DRB1 alleles showing the most associated TCRs and HLA-C alleles showing the fewest. Roughly uniform sequencing depth across donors was assumed in presence/absence analyses, although this assumption may not hold. Strong co-occurrence of HLA alleles, especially DR and DQ, made assigning TCR associations to individual alleles difficult. A cluster of highly shared sequence variants was judged likely to represent a technical artifact of the sequencing pipeline. Only TCR beta chains were sequenced in this cohort, and the absence of alpha or paired-chain data limited detectable features. CMV serostatus was the only immune exposure information available for the cohort. An association between a missense DCLRE1C variant and V-gene and J-gene trimming of TCR beta chains was found in a later genetic analysis and replicated in an independent cohort. An earlier analysis of approximately 590 of the donors showed that most TCR beta V segments appeared in productive rearrangements either about 90% or about 30% of the time, which broadly matched IMGT annotations. Compared with equally common non-associated chains, HLA-associated TCR beta chains in a later analysis were more clonally expanded and had lower generation probabilities. Because some donors lacked HLA typing at each locus, the association tests relied only on the typed subset. Seventeen rarely observed V segments, including chromosome 9 orphons, were excluded from the earlier analysis of almost 600 of the donors because counts were too low. Across donors, most TCR sequences were observed very rarely, whereas some public TCRs were present in many individuals. A later genetic analysis reported fewer N-insertions in productive TCRs among donors in an Asian-associated ancestry cluster than the roughly 640-donor mean. The authors suggested that the approach could potentially be generalized to other disease states and immunological phenotypes. A total of 150 or so TCR beta chains were listed by the study as associated with cytomegalovirus. A later analysis reported that several top co-occurrence clusters appeared linked to parvovirus B19, influenza, CMV and Epstein-Barr virus. Specific HLA alleles were associated with over 15,000 TCR beta sequences at a false discovery rate of 0.05 in a later analysis.

CDR1 and CDR2, looked up from the germline V gene, are SGHDT and YYEEEE. The CDR3 goes from the cysteine to the phenylalanine over 14 residues. The only DNA kept is the CDR3, 42 bases in frame from the first base. V loses 0 bases of germline sequence and J loses 4 bases, and the interval between the two ends is 10 bases. Comment on this clone: Its recognized antigen is unknown. There are no base qualities to consult, and no much larger clone falls within one base.

Libraries were built with the immunoSEQ multiplex PCR assay. For the multiplex PCR, a mixture combining 60 forward primers for TCR Vbeta segments and 13 reverse primers for TCR Jbeta segments was used. A multiplex PCR assay on genomic DNA amplified the CDR3 region of rearranged TCR beta genes. The Illumina HiSeq System was used to sequence the amplified TCR beta libraries as 87-base-pair reads. Regarding the original processing steps: A later analysis counted approximately 76 million unique TCR beta chains across the 550 to 700 repertoires, and roughly 10 million of these chains were shared by at least two donors. A nearest-neighbor algorithm error-corrected the raw reads and collapsed the reads into unique sequences, merging closely related sequences to remove PCR and sequencing errors. CDR3 sequences were aligned to IMGT reference sequences to assign V, D and J gene segments. For a sequence to be retained, a match of at least six nucleotides to both a V gene segment and a J gene segment was required. Rearrangements were classified as productive when the CDR3 lacked stop codons and remained in frame with V and J, and all other rearrangements were classified as non-productive. CDR3 was defined according to IMGT convention as the region running from the second conserved V-encoded cysteine to the conserved J-encoded phenylalanine. The earlier analysis of fewer than 750 of the donors excluded sequences that lacked an unambiguous match to a single V gene segment. In an earlier analysis of 450 to 750 of the donors, a V segment was called functional when productive rearrangements were above 56.7%, and segregating when the standard deviation between donors exceeded 5%. A statistical classification framework was built to diagnose cytomegalovirus status from the catalog of TCR beta chain sequences. V and J gene assignment, in a later analysis, came from comparing TCR nucleotide sequences with IMGT/GENE-DB human TR gene sequences. The TCRdist pipeline was used in a later analysis to assign CDR3 sequences and most-parsimonious VDJ recombination scenarios. A later analysis defined each TCR beta chain by its CDR3 amino acid sequence plus V-gene family, and excluded reads lacking a unique V-gene family. As a way to deal with suspected cross-contamination and a sequencing artifact, a later analysis dropped 500 to 700 nucleotide sequences that were highly shared and had low generation probability. A later analysis calculated a clonal expansion index for each public chain from normalized within-repertoire ranks of inferred template counts. In a later analysis, generation probabilities were computed with a VDJ recombination model fitted to out-of-frame rearrangements, and the resulting probabilities were checked against IGoR. A later analysis scored TCR-TCR, TCR-HLA and TCR-CMV co-occurrence with hypergeometric tests, applying a repertoire-size bias correction to TCR pairs. False discovery rates were estimated in a later analysis by permuting HLA or CMV assignments 20 times. In a later analysis, co-occurring TCRs were grouped using DBSCAN, with TCRdist sequence similarity added in when clustering inside HLA-allele-positive subsets. Repertoires with fewer than 30,000 or more than 120,000 public chains, plus five repertoires with anomalous nucleotide sharing, were excluded from co-occurrence clustering. TCRdb retrieved this table from immuneACCESS and kept in-frame rearrangements only. Not all clones are present; in checked studies, unresolved V genes account for under half, and no reason is known for the remainder. That table supplies the V and J calls and clone size; D and trimming were determined from the DNA. For this sample the table gives approximately 80,000 clones, of which 70% to 85% were detected only once. Of the sample, 20% to 25% is held by the ten largest clones.

The cohort comprised 550 to 700 healthy bone marrow donors. Cohort members were all nominally healthy when sampled, although unrecorded immune exposures were likely present. The donor was CMV seropositive and was included in the group of 290 or so seropositive cohort members. Every donor gave a peripheral blood sample, and the peripheral blood mononuclear cells from that sample were used for TCR beta sequencing. Genomic DNA was extracted from the blood cell samples with the Qiagen DNeasy Blood Extraction Kit. Sequencing was carried out using PBMCs. This clonotype was obtained from a man aged 30 to 39 in good health and CMV-seropositive. The chain links TRBV5-6 with TRBJ1-1, with an unclear D gene assignment. At the DNA level, the sequence is TGTGCCAGCAGCTTGGGCGGGCGGGGCACTGAAGCTTTCTTT. Its translation is CASSLGGRGTEAFF.